The 11 T cell receptor beta chains reported below all come from one sample, sequenced in a study of cytotoxic CD8 clonotypes in ibrutinib-treated CLL. Method: immunoSEQ multiplex PCR; TCRdb's copy keeps in-frame clones and lacks some. The table lists more than 45,000 clones, over 65% of them singletons. Sequencing used PBMCs, obtained after 24 months of ibrutinib treatment. Receptors originate from a human donor with chronic lymphocytic leukemia.

DNA for the CDR3: TGTGCCAGCAGCCTCACTCCTCTAGCGGGAGGCAATGAGCAGTTCTTC. Translating it yields CASSLTPLAGGNEQFF. The genes are TRBV11-3 and TRBJ2-1, with 11 bases lining up with TRBD2. The trim removed 5 bases at V and 6 bases at J, leaving 9 bases unmatched. Germline CDR1 and CDR2: SGHNT and YENEEA. The CDR3 spans 16 residues.

The chain has TRBV6-4 and TRBJ2-1, with 9 bases matching TRBD2. CDR1 is MRHNA, CDR2 SNTAGT, per germline. CDR3 length: 12 amino acids. Trimming cost V 3 bases and J 15 bases; bases outside gene matches: 6. The CDR3 DNA sequence: TGTGCCAGCAGTGATGGTGCGGGAGGGCGGTTCTTC. Protein product: CASSDGAGGRFF.

In its sample, this clone was seen once. The chain has TRBV10-1 and TRBJ2-2, with 16 bases that match TRBD2. The V gene's germline CDR1 is WNHNN and CDR2 SYGVQD (reference sequence). This CDR3 contains 18 residues. Trimming removed 6 bases from V and 3 bases from J; junction bases left unmatched: 7. The CDR3 DNA reads as TGCGCCAGCAGGGAGGGACTAGCGGGAGGGCCCGACACCGGGGAGCTGTTTTTT. It is translated as CASREGLAGGPDTGELFF.

The V call is TRBV19, the J call TRBJ1-2; TRBD1 might be the D (5 bases). The CDR3 totals 15 residues. Trimming left V 6 bases short and J 0 bases short, with 14 bases between. Germline V gives CDR1 LNHDA, CDR2 SQIVND (reference sequence). CDR3 nucleotide sequence: TGTGCCAGTAGCAGCGAAAGGGACTCTAACTATGGCTACACCTTC. It yields the protein CASSSERDSNYGYTF.

V is TRBV25-1 and J is TRBJ2-2, with 10 bases matching TRBD2. CDR1 and CDR2 from the germline V gene are MGHDK and SYGVNS. CDR3 length: 15 residues. The ends lost 3 bases at V and 6 bases at J; junction bases unmatched: 4. The CDR3 here is CASSDLAGAAGELFF. CDR3 in DNA: TGTGCCAGCAGTGACCTAGCGGGAGCGGCCGGGGAGCTGTTTTTT.

The V and J genes are TRBV21-1 and TRBJ2-1; TRBD1, the table's D call, was not compared with the DNA. TRBV21-1 is flagged as a pseudogene. The CDR3 runs to 16 residues. This CDR3 is CASSKGWTGPLHEQFF. The CDR3, as DNA: TGTGCCAGCAGCAAAGGCTGGACAGGGCCGTTGCATGAGCAGTTCTTC.

The table lists this clone with a few counts. V usage is TRBV14 and J usage is TRBJ2-7, with D possibly being TRBD1 or TRBD2 (6 bases each). The CDR3 has 15 amino acids. Per the germline V gene, CDR1 is SGHDN and CDR2 is FVKESK. Trimming took 4 bases from V and 4 from J, leaving 17 bases between them. CDR3 coding DNA: TGTGCCAGCAGCCCGGTATGGGGGGCCCATTACGAGCAGTACTTC. It yields the protein CASSPVWGAHYEQYF.

The CDR3 reads CASSLDWRTYNEQFF. CDR3 sequence (DNA): TGCGCCAGCAGCTTGGACTGGCGGACCTACAATGAGCAGTTCTTC. The V gene is TRBV5-1, the J gene TRBJ2-1; no clear D. The V and J ends lost 0 bases and 2 bases respectively, with 9 bases between them. This CDR3 contains 15 residues. Germline V gene sequence: CDR1 SGHRS, CDR2 YFSETQ.

The chain joins TRBV7-9 to TRBJ1-4; D ambiguous. The germline V gene has CDR1 SEHNR and CDR2 FQNEAQ (reference sequence). The CDR3 loop spans 11 amino acids. The V end was cut by 4 bases, the J end by 7 bases, with 4 bases between. The CDR3 DNA reads as TGTGCCAGCAGCTCCAGTGAAAAACTGTTTTTT. Its translation is CASSSSEKLFF. The entire variable domain, with the rest obtained from reference TRBV7-9 and TRBJ1-4, is as follows: DTGVSQNPRHKITKRGQNVTFRCDPISEHNRLYWYRQTLGQGPEFLTYFQNEAQLEKSRLLSDRFSAERPKGSFSTLEIQRTEQGDSAMYLCASSSSEKLFFGSGTQLSVL.

This chain links TRBV7-6 with TRBJ2-5; 16 bases line up with TRBD2. The CDR3 runs to 17 residues. Trimming removed 1 base from V and 4 bases from J; junction bases left unmatched: 3. Germline-derived CDR1 and CDR2 are SGHVS and FNYEAQ. The CDR3 sequence is CASSLGGLAGGAETQYF. DNA for the CDR3: TGTGCCAGCAGCTTAGGGGGACTAGCGGGAGGGGCAGAGACCCAGTACTTC. Supplemented by reference TRBV7-6 and TRBJ2-5, the full variable domain reads GAGVSQSPRYKVTKRGQDVALRCDPISGHVSLYWYRQALGQGPEFLTYFNYEAQQDKSGLPNDRFSAERPEGSISTLTIQRTEQRDSAMYRCASSLGGLAGGAETQYFGPGTRLLVL.

This chain uses TRBV7-2 with TRBJ2-1; either TRBD1 or TRBD2 may supply D (6 bases each). Per germline, CDR1 SGHTA and CDR2 FQGNSA. The germline V and J ends were trimmed by 4 bases and 10 bases, with 11 bases remaining between them. This CDR3 is built from 12 residues. As DNA, the CDR3 is TGTGCCAGCAGCTCCGGGGGCTGGGAGCAGTTCTTC. Residues: CASSSGGWEQFF.